Shown below are 28 T cell receptor beta chains from a single sample sequenced in a study of T cell responses to AZD1222 COVID-19 vaccine. Generated by immunoSEQ multiplex PCR, the TCRdb table keeps only in-frame clones and is missing some. This table holds 84,000 or so clones, around 89% found once. Sample: peripheral blood, taken on day 0 of AZD1222 vaccination. These TCRs come from an adult in good health.

V and J are TRBV6-2 or TRBV6-3 and TRBJ1-1; D gene ambiguous. Per the germline V gene, CDR1 is MNHEY and CDR2 is SVGEGT. V was shortened by 2 bases and J by 1 base, with 14 bases between the two germline ends. The CDR3 runs 16 residues. CDR3 coding DNA: TGTGCCAGCAGTTACCTGTGGCCAGGAGAGAACACTGAAGCTTTCTTT. Translated: CASSYLWPGENTEAFF.

The J gene is TRBJ2-7, the V gene TRBV21-1. TRBV21-1 is marked as a pseudogene. The CDR3 has 14 residues. The DNA of the CDR3 is TGTGCCAGCAGCAAAGATAGGGCCCGCTACGAGCAGTACTTC. This codes for CASSKDRARYEQYF.

CDR3 bases: TGTGCCAGCAGTTCACAGGGGGCGCGGACCGGGGAGCTGTTTTTT. It codes for CASSSQGARTGELFF. The rearrangement links TRBV6-2 or TRBV6-3 to TRBJ2-2; 9 bases fit TRBD1. V lost 4 bases and J lost 5; bases outside the gene matches: 5. The CDR3 is made up of 15 amino acids. CDR1 is MNHEY, CDR2 SVGEGT, per germline.

The chain has TRBV5-6 and TRBJ1-5; TRBD1 is a possible D gene (6 bases). This CDR3 spans 13 amino acids. From germline, CDR1 is SGHDT and CDR2 YYEEEE. V gave up 2 bases and J gave up 6 bases, with 9 bases separating them. The chain's CDR3 is CASSLQGIQPQHF. CDR3 sequence (DNA): TGTGCCAGCAGCTTACAGGGCATTCAGCCCCAGCATTTT.

The chain has TRBV6-5 and TRBJ2-1; the D is unclear. Germline V gene data show CDR1 as MNHEY and CDR2 as SVGAGI. Trimming left V 5 bases short and J 0 bases short, with 5 bases between. The CDR3 extends over 13 amino acids. The CDR3 here is CASSRSSYNEQFF. As DNA, the CDR3 is TGTGCCAGCAGTAGGAGCTCCTACAATGAGCAGTTCTTC.

The rearrangement joins TRBV9 to TRBJ2-4; 8 nucleotides line up with TRBD1. The V gene's germline CDR1 is SGDLS and CDR2 YYNGEE. The ends lost 4 bases at V and 7 bases at J; junction bases unmatched: 7. CDR3 size: 14 residues. The CDR3 DNA reads TGTGCCAGCAGCATCGGACAGGGTTTTAACATTCAGTACTTC. Protein sequence: CASSIGQGFNIQYF.

The chain carries TRBV2 and TRBJ2-5, with 14 bases that match TRBD2. The CDR3 runs 13 residues. CDR1 and CDR2 from the germline V gene are SNHLY and FYNNEI. Losses at the gene ends were 8 bases for V and 4 bases for J; bases not matched to a gene: 0. CDR3 nucleotide sequence: TGTGCCAGCGGGACTAGCGGGAGAGAGACCCAGTACTTC. This translates into CASGTSGRETQYF. Variable domain in full (rest from reference TRBV2 and TRBJ2-5): EPEVTQTPSHQVTQMGQEVILRCVPISNHLYFYWYRQILGQKVEFLVSFYNNEISEKSEIFDDQFSVERPDGSNFTLKIRSTKLEDSAMYFCASGTSGRETQYFGPGTRLLVL.

This chain uses TRBV21-1 with TRBJ1-4; the table's D call TRBD1 went unverified against the DNA. TRBV21-1 is listed as a pseudogene. This CDR3 is 19 amino acids long. In DNA, the CDR3 is TGTGCCAGCAGCAAAGTACAAATAAAGGGACAGGGGAATAGTGAAAAACTGTTTTTT. This sequence encodes CASSKVQIKGQGNSEKLFF.

The chain uses TRBV28 and TRBJ1-5; D is uncertain. This CDR3 has 12 residues. V was clipped by 1 base and J by 7 bases, with 5 bases between them. Per germline, CDR1 MDHEN and CDR2 SYDVKM. The CDR3 loop reads CASSLYLQPQHF. The CDR3 nucleotides are TGTGCCAGCAGTTTATATCTCCAGCCCCAGCATTTT.

The rearrangement links TRBV9 to TRBJ1-1; no clear D. In germline, CDR1 is SGDLS, CDR2 YYNGEE. V lost 4 bases and J lost 4, with 17 bases in between. This CDR3 is 15 amino acids long. The CDR3 bases are TGTGCCAGCAGCCCAGCTGGGGTATCTAGCACTGAAGCTTTCTTT. This sequence encodes CASSPAGVSSTEAFF.

This clone came up a few times. The rearrangement uses TRBV5-5 and TRBJ2-7; 7 bases match TRBD2. V was clipped by 5 bases and J by 0 bases; unmatched bases: 8. Germline CDR1 is SGHKS and CDR2 is YYEKEE (reference sequence). The CDR3 loop spans 15 amino acids. This CDR3 is CASSGEGEPSYEQYF. CDR3 nucleotides: TGTGCCAGCAGTGGGGAGGGTGAGCCCTCCTACGAGCAGTACTTC.

The chain links TRBV7-9 to TRBJ2-7; a possible D gene is TRBD1 (6 bases). The CDR3 runs to 13 residues. Germline CDR1 is SEHNR and CDR2 is FQNEAQ (reference sequence). Deletions cut 4 bases from V and 3 bases from J, with 10 bases between. CDR3 residues: CASSSQGHYEQYF. The CDR3, as DNA: TGTGCCAGCAGCTCCCAGGGACACTACGAGCAGTACTTC.

The gene calls are TRBV29-1 and TRBJ2-2; 7 bases line up with TRBD1. Germline values: CDR1 SQVTM, CDR2 ANQGSEA. After removal of 7 bases from V and 2 bases from J, the junction contained 7 bases not matched to a gene. The CDR3 contains 14 residues. CDR3 nucleotide sequence: TGCAGCGCCCGGGGACAGCGAAACACCGGGGAGCTGTTTTTT. It yields the protein CSARGQRNTGELFF.

V usage is TRBV7-2 and J usage is TRBJ2-7; possibly TRBD1 for D (6 bases). Germline lookup yields CDR1 SGHTA and CDR2 FQGNSA. The CDR3 is 13 amino acids. The ends were cut back, 5 bases at V and 3 bases at J, with 11 bases in the middle. This CDR3 reads CASSRNRVYEQYF. The CDR3 bases are TGTGCCAGCAGCCGAAACAGGGTCTACGAGCAGTACTTC. The complete variable domain, with remaining parts taken from reference TRBV7-2 and TRBJ2-7, reads GAGVSQSPSNKVTEKGKDVELRCDPISGHTALYWYRQSLGQGLEFLIYFQGNSAPDKSGLPSDRFSAERTGGSVSTLTIQRTQQEDSAVYLCASSRNRVYEQYFGPGTRLTVT.

CDR3 bases: TGCGCCAGCAGCCTAAACCCACAGGGTAGCTACGAGCAGTACTTC. Its protein is CASSLNPQGSYEQYF. The rearrangement links TRBV4-1 to TRBJ2-7, with D tentatively TRBD1 (6 bases). The CDR3 length is 15 residues. Looked up from germline, CDR1 is MGHRA and CDR2 is YSYEKL. The V and J ends lost 4 bases and 3 bases respectively, with 16 bases between them.

CDR3 sequence: CASSETGPTVEQYF. The CDR3 DNA reads TGTGCCAGCAGCGAGACAGGCCCCACCGTCGAGCAGTACTTC. This chain uses TRBV28 with TRBJ2-7, with D possibly being TRBD1 (6 bases). V lost 6 bases and J lost 6, with 18 bases in between. Germline V gene lookup returns CDR1 MDHEN and CDR2 SYDVKM. This CDR3 is 14 amino acids long.

The V and J genes are TRBV7-9 and TRBJ1-3; 9 bases match TRBD1. CDR1 SEHNR and CDR2 FQNEAQ come from the germline V gene (reference sequence). The CDR3 has 15 residues. J gave up 3 bases and V 3 bases, and 3 bases lay outside the gene matches. The CDR3 region has the DNA TGTGCCAGCAGCTTTGGACAGGGGTTTGGAAACACCATATATTTT. Its translation is CASSFGQGFGNTIYF. The full variable domain, completed using reference TRBV7-9 and TRBJ1-3, is DTGVSQNPRHKITKRGQNVTFRCDPISEHNRLYWYRQTLGQGPEFLTYFQNEAQLEKSRLLSDRFSAERPKGSFSTLEIQRTEQGDSAMYLCASSFGQGFGNTIYFGEGSWLTVV.

The chain employs TRBV19 and TRBJ2-7; TRBD1 matches at 10 bases. The junction had 4 bases not matched to a gene; V was cut back by 5 bases and J by 3 bases. The germline V gene has CDR1 LNHDA and CDR2 SQIVND (reference sequence). The CDR3 sequence is 14 residues long. CDR3 nucleotide sequence: TGTGCCAGTAGTCCCCGGGACAGGGGCTACGAGCAGTACTTC. It encodes CASSPRDRGYEQYF.

This clone appeared a few times. This chain joins TRBV2 and TRBJ2-7; 10 bases are shared with TRBD1. CDR3 size: 16 residues. CDR1 and CDR2 (germline): SNHLY, FYNNEI. The trim removed 5 bases at V and 5 bases at J, leaving 12 bases unmatched. The CDR3 DNA reads as TGTGCCAGCAGTCCGGGACAGGGGCCTCTTTGGCACGAGCAGTACTTC. It codes for CASSPGQGPLWHEQYF.

This chain connects TRBV20-1 to TRBJ1-1; 9 nucleotides agree with TRBD1. Germline-derived CDR1 and CDR2 are DFQATT and SNEGSKA (reference sequence). The CDR3 has 15 residues. The trim removed 3 bases at V and 5 bases at J, leaving 10 bases unmatched. CDR3 in amino acids: CSASPGTGKETEAFF. Here the CDR3 DNA reads TGCAGTGCTAGTCCCGGGACAGGGAAGGAAACTGAAGCTTTCTTT.

This clone came up a few times. The rearrangement links TRBV25-1 to TRBJ2-2; D unclear. The CDR3 is made up of 13 amino acids. The germline gives CDR1 MGHDK, CDR2 SYGVNS. V lost 1 base and J 4 bases, leaving 4 bases between the germline ends. In DNA, the CDR3 is TGTGCCAGCAGTGAATTCGGCACCGGGGAGCTGTTTTTT. It encodes CASSEFGTGELFF.

The J gene is TRBJ1-1, the V gene TRBV19; 9 positions match TRBD1. Unmatched junction bases numbered 10, after V lost 8 bases and J lost 0 bases. Germline lookup yields CDR1 LNHDA and CDR2 SQIVND (reference sequence). There are 16 residues in the CDR3. Here the CDR3 reads CASAQGQGIMNTEAFF. For the CDR3, the DNA is TGTGCCAGTGCCCAAGGACAGGGGATTATGAACACTGAAGCTTTCTTT.

This clone turned up a few times. The chain recombines TRBV6-2 or TRBV6-3 with TRBJ1-5; D gene unclear. This CDR3 contains 18 residues. The V gene's germline CDR1 is MNHEY and CDR2 SVGEGT. Trimming took off 6 bases at V and 0 bases at J, with 21 bases between the two ends. The CDR3 here is CASSPRGSSRDSNQPQHF. CDR3 in DNA: TGTGCCAGCAGCCCTCGTGGCAGTTCAAGGGATAGCAATCAGCCCCAGCATTTT.

The chain uses TRBV11-2 and TRBJ2-7, with TRBD1 identical over 7 bases. The trim removed 6 bases at V and 3 bases at J, leaving 8 bases unmatched. The CDR3 covers 14 residues. CDR1 is SGHAT and CDR2 is FQNNGV in the germline V gene. Here the CDR3 DNA reads TGTGCCAGCAGGGGGACAGTCTCCAGCTACGAGCAGTACTTC. Translating it yields CASRGTVSSYEQYF.

The CDR3 DNA is TGTGCCAGCAGCCATTACTCAGATACGCAGTATTTT. Protein: CASSHYSDTQYF. The chain employs TRBV5-4 and TRBJ2-3; D not resolved. The germline CDR1 and CDR2 sequences are SGHNT and YYREEE (reference sequence). V lost 4 bases and J 4 bases, leaving 7 bases between the germline ends. The CDR3 is 12 amino acids.

The chain recombines TRBV5-6 with TRBJ2-3; D not resolved. The CDR3 spans 13 residues. Trimming removed 0 bases at V and 0 bases at J, with 2 bases between. CDR1 is SGHDT, CDR2 YYEEEE, per germline. CDR3 sequence: CASSLASTDTQYF. The DNA of the CDR3 is TGTGCCAGCAGCTTGGCTAGCACAGATACGCAGTATTTT.

The chain uses TRBV5-4 and TRBJ2-6; no clear D gene. From germline, CDR1 is SGHNT and CDR2 YYREEE (reference sequence). The CDR3 runs 16 residues. V lost 6 bases and J lost 3, with 16 bases in between. CDR3 sequence (DNA): TGTGCCAGCACTCCCCGCCGGGTAGATGGGGCCAACGTCCTGACTTTC. Translating it yields CASTPRRVDGANVLTF.

The chain has TRBV5-1 and TRBJ2-7, with a possible D match to TRBD2 (5 bases). In germline, CDR1 is SGHRS, CDR2 YFSETQ. Trimming removed 0 bases at V and 2 bases at J, with 9 bases between. The CDR3 totals 14 residues. This CDR3 reads CASSLGTDTYEQYF. The CDR3 DNA reads TGCGCCAGCAGCTTGGGGACTGACACCTACGAGCAGTACTTC.